These 31 T cell receptor beta chains came from one sample sequenced in a study of Ad26.COV2.S vaccination and SARS-CoV-2 variants. Some clones are missing from TCRdb's copy, which holds only in-frame ones; the method was immunoSEQ multiplex PCR. The sample yields about 410,000 clones, approximately 92% seen once. Treatment denoted: roughly 19 received Ad26.COV2.S at low or high dose, single or two shots; roughly five received placebo; per-sample allocation not given. Day 63 after the first injection of vaccine or placebo was the sampling time. The specimen was peripheral blood, collected in a trial of Ad26.COV2.S vaccine versus placebo. These receptors were taken from a person between 18 and 65 years old who received the Ad26.COV2.S COVID-19 vaccine or a placebo.

A single count supports this clone. The J gene is TRBJ2-3, the V gene TRBV30; 10 bases align to TRBD2. Germline assignment: CDR1 GTSNPN and CDR2 SVGIG (reference sequence). Trimming cost V 2 bases and J 5 bases; bases outside gene matches: 10. This CDR3 is 16 amino acids long. For the CDR3, the DNA is TGTGCCTGGAGTTTACGGACTAGCGGTCGGGGAGATACGCAGTATTTT. Translation gives CAWSLRTSGRGDTQYF.

V is TRBV9 and J is TRBJ1-4; TRBD1 is a possible D gene (5 bases). The CDR3 consists of 15 residues. V was cut by 0 bases and J by 8 bases, with 14 bases left in between. Germline CDR1 and CDR2: SGDLS and YYNGEE. This CDR3 reads CASSVGDSEGEKLFF. The CDR3 DNA reads as TGTGCCAGCAGCGTAGGGGATTCCGAGGGGGAAAAACTGTTTTTT.

This clone turned up a few times. CDR3 nucleotides: TGTGCCAGTAGTATCGGGCACCCCAATCAGCCCCAGCATTTT. Translating gives CASSIGHPNQPQHF. The chain has TRBV19 and TRBJ1-5; D is unclear. The CDR3 is 14 residues long. Germline CDR1 is LNHDA and CDR2 is SQIVND (reference sequence). Trimming cost V 3 bases and J 3 bases, with 9 bases left between them.

The chain has TRBV30 and TRBJ2-3; the D is unclear. V gave up 8 bases and J gave up 0 bases, with 15 bases separating them. The CDR3 runs to 14 residues. CDR1 GTSNPN and CDR2 SVGIG come from the germline V gene (reference sequence). The CDR3: CAANPLESTDTQYF. CDR3 coding DNA: TGTGCCGCAAACCCGCTAGAGAGCACAGATACGCAGTATTTT.

The chain combines TRBV11-2 with TRBJ1-6; no clear D. The germline CDR1 and CDR2 sequences are SGHAT and FQNNGV. The CDR3 is made up of 14 amino acids. The V end lost 8 bases, the J end lost 7 bases, and 15 bases lay between the germline ends. DNA for the CDR3: TGTGCCAGCCCCCGATCCGGGCCGAATTCACCCCTCCACTTT. Protein product: CASPRSGPNSPLHF.

The V call is TRBV7-9, the J call TRBJ2-2; possibly TRBD1 for D (8 bases). The length of the CDR3 is 16 residues. V gave up 4 bases and J gave up 2 bases, with 14 bases separating them. Germline V gene sequence: CDR1 SEHNR, CDR2 FQNEAQ (reference sequence). CDR3 bases: TGTGCCAGCAGCTCTTACAGGGGGGGAAACACCGGGGAGCTGTTTTTT. It codes for CASSSYRGGNTGELFF.

This chain uses TRBV4-3 with TRBJ2-3; perhaps TRBD2 as D (5 bases). The CDR3 extends over 14 amino acids. The V and J ends lost 2 bases and 6 bases respectively, with 12 bases between them. Germline CDR1 and CDR2: LGHNA and YSLEER. In DNA, the CDR3 is TGCGCCAGCAGCCAAATCCGGAGGACCGATACGCAGTATTTT. This gives the protein CASSQIRRTDTQYF.

V usage is TRBV19 and J usage is TRBJ1-1, with 8 bases matching TRBD1. The V segment lost 4 bases and the J segment 3 bases; nucleotides outside the gene matches: 10. CDR3 length: 16 amino acids. Germline V gene data show CDR1 as LNHDA and CDR2 as SQIVND (reference sequence). CDR3 DNA sequence: TGTGCCAGTAGTAGCCGACCAGGGGGCGGGTACACTGAAGCTTTCTTT. Protein product: CASSSRPGGGYTEAFF.

The chain employs TRBV9 and TRBJ2-3, with TRBD2 matching 9 bases. CDR1 is SGDLS, CDR2 YYNGEE, per germline. This CDR3 is 18 amino acids long. Losses at the gene ends were 1 base for V and 2 bases for J; bases not matched to a gene: 11. The CDR3 DNA follows: TGTGCCAGCAGCGTATCAATCCCTGGCGGGGGGGCCACAGATACGCAGTATTTT. This translates into CASSVSIPGGGATDTQYF.

V usage is TRBV19 and J usage is TRBJ2-3, with TRBD1 as a possible D gene (5 bases). CDR1 and CDR2 (germline): LNHDA, SQIVND (reference sequence). V shed 7 bases and J shed 1 base, with 9 bases lying between them. The CDR3 runs 13 residues. CDR3 sequence: CASKGRRTDTQYF. CDR3 in DNA: TGTGCCAGTAAGGGGCGTCGCACAGATACGCAGTATTTT.

This chain uses TRBV28 with TRBJ2-2, with 7 bases lining up with TRBD2. J gave up 6 bases and V 2 bases, and 6 bases lay outside the gene matches. This CDR3 has 15 amino acids. The germline CDR1 and CDR2 sequences are MDHEN and SYDVKM. The CDR3 is CASSLPATSSGELFF. CDR3 sequence (DNA): TGTGCCAGCAGTTTACCCGCGACTAGCTCCGGGGAGCTGTTTTTT.

This clone was seen once. The chain links TRBV28 to TRBJ2-2; D may be TRBD1 (5 bases). From germline, CDR1 is MDHEN and CDR2 SYDVKM. Trimming took 9 bases from V and 4 from J, leaving 9 bases between them. This CDR3 is built from 12 residues. The CDR3 coding sequence is TGTGCCAGTGGGGCTCTCACCGGGGAGCTGTTTTTT. Translating gives CASGALTGELFF.

This chain joins TRBV2 and TRBJ1-4; D is unresolved. Germline V gives CDR1 SNHLY, CDR2 FYNNEI. V shed 3 bases and J shed 7 bases, with 6 bases lying between them. The CDR3 is 12 residues long. CDR3 residues: CASSDLSEKLFF. DNA for the CDR3: TGTGCCAGCAGTGATCTAAGTGAAAAACTGTTTTTT. The whole variable domain, remainder taken from reference TRBV2 and TRBJ1-4, is EPEVTQTPSHQVTQMGQEVILRCVPISNHLYFYWYRQILGQKVEFLVSFYNNEISEKSEIFDDQFSVERPDGSNFTLKIRSTKLEDSAMYFCASSDLSEKLFFGSGTQLSVL.

CDR3 sequence: CASSSIAGAYEQYF. The CDR3 DNA sequence: TGTGCCAGCAGCTCGATAGCGGGGGCCTACGAGCAGTACTTC. This chain links TRBV7-8 with TRBJ2-7; 9 bases match TRBD2. Germline lookup yields CDR1 SGHVS and CDR2 FQNEAQ. The V gene end was trimmed by 4 bases and the J gene end by 2 bases; junction bases not matched to a gene: 3. This CDR3 has 14 amino acids.

The rearrangement links TRBV19 to TRBJ1-1; perhaps TRBD1 as D (5 bases). The CDR3 has 18 residues. Germline V gene lookup returns CDR1 LNHDA and CDR2 SQIVND (reference sequence). V was clipped by 5 bases and J by 0 bases, with 22 bases between them. The CDR3 reads CASSGSAGWGIMNTEAFF. CDR3 nucleotides: TGTGCCAGTAGTGGGTCGGCAGGGTGGGGGATCATGAACACTGAAGCTTTCTTT.

J is TRBJ2-1 and V is TRBV4-3; tentatively, D is TRBD1 (6 bases). This CDR3 has 13 residues. V shed 5 bases and J shed 5 bases, with 10 bases lying between them. The germline V gene has CDR1 LGHNA and CDR2 YSLEER. The chain's CDR3 is CASSKQGDNEQFF. The CDR3 DNA is TGCGCCAGCAGCAAACAGGGTGACAATGAGCAGTTCTTC.

This clone was seen a few times. The genes are TRBV4-3 and TRBJ2-4, with 10 nucleotides matching TRBD1. V lost 4 bases, J lost 6 bases, and 6 bases stayed unmatched. Germline CDR1 reads LGHNA; CDR2 reads YSLEER. CDR3 length: 15 residues. CDR3 DNA: TGCGCCAGCAGCCCTTCCCGGGACAGGGGAAACATTCAGTACTTC. This codes for CASSPSRDRGNIQYF.

V usage is TRBV19 and J usage is TRBJ2-5, with a possible D match to TRBD1 (6 bases). V lost 4 bases, J lost 4 bases, and 13 bases lay in between. The germline CDR1 and CDR2 sequences are LNHDA and SQIVND (reference sequence). The CDR3 contains 14 residues. The CDR3 DNA follows: TGTGCCAGTAGTACGGACAGAGCTCGAGAGACCCAGTACTTC. Translated: CASSTDRARETQYF.

The V and J genes are TRBV9 and TRBJ2-5; D is uncertain. Trimming removed 4 bases from V and 5 bases from J, with 15 bases in between. This CDR3 spans 14 amino acids. CDR1 and CDR2 from the germline V gene are SGDLS and YYNGEE. This CDR3 reads CASSPTGYVETQYF. The CDR3 coding sequence is TGTGCCAGCAGCCCTACTGGGTATGTGGAGACCCAGTACTTC.

This clone was seen once. The DNA of the CDR3 is TGCGCCAGCAGCCAAGATGGCACATATGGCTACACCTTC. Protein product: CASSQDGTYGYTF. The V call is TRBV4-1, the J call TRBJ1-2; D is unresolved. V shed 0 bases and J shed 5 bases, with 7 bases lying between them. This CDR3 spans 13 amino acids. Germline loops: CDR1 MGHRA, CDR2 YSYEKL.

V is TRBV2 and J is TRBJ1-2; 10 bases map to TRBD1. The CDR3 loop spans 14 amino acids. The V and J ends lost 5 bases and 6 bases, in that order; junction bases with no gene match: 6. The germline V gene encodes CDR1 SNHLY and CDR2 FYNNEI. CDR3 DNA: TGTGCCAGCAGTAGAGGGGACAGGGGCAATGGCTACACCTTC. Its protein product is CASSRGDRGNGYTF.

This clone was seen a handful of times. V is TRBV14 and J is TRBJ1-1, with 8 bases lining up with TRBD1. Trimming at V came to 4 bases and at J to 4 bases, leaving 8 bases not matched to a gene. This CDR3 is 15 amino acids long. CDR1 and CDR2 (germline): SGHDN, FVKESK. CDR3 sequence (DNA): TGTGCCAGCAGCCCATGGACAGGGCGGAGCACTGAAGCTTTCTTT. It encodes CASSPWTGRSTEAFF. The complete variable domain, with remaining parts taken from reference TRBV14 and TRBJ1-1, reads EAGVTQFPSHSVIEKGQTVTLRCDPISGHDNLYWYRRVMGKEIKFLLHFVKESKQDESGMPNNRFLAERTGGTYSTLKVQPAELEDSGVYFCASSPWTGRSTEAFFGQGTRLTVV.

This clone is a singleton in its sample. The chain has TRBV6-2 or TRBV6-3 and TRBJ2-1; TRBD2 aligns across 7 bases. From germline, CDR1 is MNHEY and CDR2 SVGEGT. The CDR3 runs to 15 residues. V gave up 2 bases and J gave up 4 bases; unmatched junction bases: 5. The CDR3 DNA follows: TGTGCCAGCAGTTACGGGCGGGGGTTTTACAATGAGCAGTTCTTC. Its protein is CASSYGRGFYNEQFF.

The chain recombines TRBV15 with TRBJ1-4; maybe TRBD1 (6 bases). Germline CDR1 and CDR2: LNHNV and YYDKDF (reference sequence). The CDR3 loop spans 17 amino acids. V lost 0 bases to trimming and J lost 3 bases, with 14 bases between them. The CDR3 sequence: CATSREGAYNSNEKLFF. The CDR3 DNA follows: TGTGCCACCAGCAGAGAGGGGGCTTATAATTCTAATGAAAAACTGTTTTTT.

This sequence joins TRBV5-4 and TRBJ1-2; D ambiguous. Germline CDR1 is SGHNT and CDR2 is YYREEE (reference sequence). The length of the CDR3 is 13 residues. V was trimmed by 0 bases and J by 7 bases, leaving 10 bases between them. CDR3 coding DNA: TGTGCCAGCAGCTTGGCCTTGAAAGGTGGCTACACCTTC. Its translation is CASSLALKGGYTF. Variable domain in full (rest from reference TRBV5-4 and TRBJ1-2): ETGVTQSPTHLIKTRGQQVTLRCSSQSGHNTVSWYQQALGQGPQFIFQYYREEENGRGNFPPRFSGLQFPNYSSELNVNALELDDSALYLCASSLALKGGYTFGSGTRLTVV.

With respect to this clone: At one end, the junction sequence differs from germline, possibly due to a read error. The chain combines TRBV18 with TRBJ1-4, with D hard to call. This CDR3 region has 14 residues. Germline V CDR1 and CDR2: KGHSH, LQKENI. The CDR3 here is CASSAPTTNEKLFF. The CDR3 DNA follows: TGTGCCAGCTCAGCACCCACAACTAATGAAAAACTGTTTTTT.

The V and J genes are TRBV7-2 and TRBJ1-4; D is uncertain. V was trimmed by 3 bases and J by 8 bases, leaving 13 bases between them. Germline CDR1 reads SGHTA; CDR2 reads FQGNSA. The CDR3 runs to 14 residues. Here the CDR3 reads CASSFDPSGEKLFF. The CDR3 DNA sequence: TGTGCCAGCAGCTTTGACCCTTCAGGCGAAAAACTGTTTTTT.

J is TRBJ2-7 and V is TRBV6-5; 10 positions match TRBD1. This CDR3 contains 14 residues. The ends lost 6 bases at V and 5 bases at J; junction bases unmatched: 7. From germline, CDR1 is MNHEY and CDR2 SVGAGI. CDR3 DNA sequence: TGTGCCAGCAGCCCGGGACAGGGGTTCCACGAGCAGTACTTC. Its translation is CASSPGQGFHEQYF.

The chain is built from TRBV6-2 or TRBV6-3 and TRBJ2-2; D remains ambiguous. From germline, CDR1 is MNHEY and CDR2 SVGEGT. CDR3 size: 14 residues. V was clipped by 2 bases and J by 3 bases, with 7 bases between them. CDR3: CASSYVQDTGELFF. The CDR3 DNA sequence: TGTGCCAGCAGTTACGTTCAGGACACCGGGGAGCTGTTTTTT.

This rearrangement joins TRBV2 to TRBJ2-7; 11 bases agree with TRBD1. Germline trimming cut 1 base from V and 7 bases from J; bases unmatched to any gene: 6. The CDR3 runs to 15 residues. Germline loops: CDR1 SNHLY, CDR2 FYNNEI. CDR3 nucleotides: TGTGCCAGCAGTGAAGGGAGGACAGGGGGCCGTGAGCAGTACTTC. Translation gives CASSEGRTGGREQYF.

The genes are TRBV6-2 or TRBV6-3 and TRBJ1-5; 9 positions agree with TRBD1. Germline V lookup: CDR1 MNHEY, CDR2 SVGEGT. With V trimmed by 6 bases and J by 3 bases, 6 bases remained unmatched. CDR3 length: 15 amino acids. The CDR3 region is CASSDRDRANQPQHF. CDR3 bases: TGTGCCAGCAGCGACCGGGACAGGGCCAATCAGCCCCAGCATTTT.